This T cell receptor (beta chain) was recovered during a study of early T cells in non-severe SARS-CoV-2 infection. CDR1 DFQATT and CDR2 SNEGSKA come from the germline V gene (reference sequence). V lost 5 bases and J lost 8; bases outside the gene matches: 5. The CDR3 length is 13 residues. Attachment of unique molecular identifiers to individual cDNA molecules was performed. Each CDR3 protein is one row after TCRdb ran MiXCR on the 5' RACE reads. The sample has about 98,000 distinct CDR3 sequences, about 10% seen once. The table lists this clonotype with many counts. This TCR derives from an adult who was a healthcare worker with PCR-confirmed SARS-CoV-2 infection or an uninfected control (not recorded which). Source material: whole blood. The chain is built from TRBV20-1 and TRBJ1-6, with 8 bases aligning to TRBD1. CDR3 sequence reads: CSALDRGDSPLHF. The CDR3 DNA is TGCAGTGCTTTAGACAGGGGCGATTCACCCCTCCACTTT.